The 25 T cell receptor beta chains in this list originate from one sample, sequenced in a study of blood T cells in healthy people across ages. A second PCR of about 6 to 11 cycles used a sample-barcoded 5' primer and a J-beta primer mix. TCRdb redid the calling of the 5' RACE reads with MiXCR, one entry per CDR3 protein. This table has around 670,000 distinct CDR3 sequences, about 30% appearing once. Sequencing input: blood. The receptors derive from a woman aged 80 or older in good health.

There are many counts of this clonotype. The chain combines TRBV15 with TRBJ1-2, with TRBD1 as a possible D gene (6 bases). CDR1 and CDR2 (germline): LNHNV, YYDKDF (reference sequence). The CDR3 runs 16 residues. The V and J ends lost 1 base and 4 bases respectively, with 16 bases between them. The CDR3 DNA follows: TGTGCCACCAGCAGAGGTGCAGGGGAAGTCAGCTATGGCTACACCTTC. Translated: CATSRGAGEVSYGYTF.

The sample holds one count of this clonotype. This chain connects TRBV3-1 to TRBJ1-4; D perhaps matches TRBD1 (5 bases). CDR3 length equals 15 residues. Germline V gives CDR1 LGHDT, CDR2 YNNKEL (reference sequence). The V end lost 0 bases, the J end lost 8 bases, and 13 bases lay between the germline ends. The CDR3 is CASSQDVGVREKLFF. The CDR3 region has the DNA TGTGCCAGCAGCCAAGATGTAGGGGTTCGGGAAAAACTGTTTTTT.

This chain connects TRBV6-5 to TRBJ2-3; 10 bases map to TRBD2. Germline V CDR1 and CDR2: MNHEY, SVGAGI. The CDR3 consists of 15 residues. V was pared by 6 bases and J by 1 base, with 4 bases of the junction left unmatched. CDR3: CASRHGLAGTDTQYF. In nucleotides, the CDR3 is TGTGCCAGCAGACATGGACTAGCGGGCACAGATACGCAGTATTTT.

This clonotype was detected many times. The chain links TRBV2 to TRBJ2-5; D tentatively fits TRBD1 or TRBD2 (5 bases each). The CDR3 has 15 residues. V shed 5 bases and J shed 2 bases, with 15 bases lying between them. In germline, CDR1 is SNHLY, CDR2 FYNNEI. The CDR3 DNA follows: TGTGCCAGCAGTTTCTGGGACCTACGTCAAGAGACCCAGTACTTC. Its translation: CASSFWDLRQETQYF.

This clonotype was detected a few times. The chain is built from TRBV29-1 and TRBJ2-3; D remains ambiguous. V was pared by 7 bases and J by 6 bases, with 11 bases between. The V gene's germline CDR1 is SQVTM and CDR2 ANQGSEA. The CDR3 contains 11 residues. CDR3 region: CSASFGDTQYF. Written as DNA, the CDR3 is TGCAGCGCGTCATTCGGGGATACGCAGTATTTT.

This clonotype was counted many times. J is TRBJ1-1 and V is TRBV3-1; D is unresolved. Trimming cost V 4 bases and J 1 base, with 10 bases left between them. Germline values: CDR1 LGHDT, CDR2 YNNKEL (reference sequence). CDR3 size: 14 residues. For the CDR3, the DNA is TGTGCCAGCAGCCGGCAACAGTCGAACACTGAAGCTTTCTTT. Its translation: CASSRQQSNTEAFF.

The chain has TRBV6-1 and TRBJ2-5, with 8 nucleotides matching TRBD2. The CDR3 loop spans 16 amino acids. CDR1 and CDR2 from the germline V gene are MNHNS and SASEGT. Trimming at V came to 3 bases and at J to 11 bases, leaving 17 bases not matched to a gene. CDR3 sequence: CASSDQSGGVYNEQYF. The DNA of the CDR3 is TGTGCCAGCAGTGACCAGAGCGGGGGAGTTTACAATGAGCAGTACTTC.

The chain employs TRBV20-1 and TRBJ1-2; D is undetermined. V was clipped by 4 bases and J by 2 bases, with 11 bases between them. The CDR3 consists of 13 residues. Germline CDR1 reads DFQATT; CDR2 reads SNEGSKA (reference sequence). CDR3 sequence (DNA): TGCAGTGCTATCGACCGGGCGAACTATGGCTACACCTTC. Protein: CSAIDRANYGYTF.

Concerning this clonotype: This may stem from a read error, because a much larger clone lies one nucleotide away. V gene TRBV27 combines with J gene TRBJ2-1; possible D gene TRBD2, 5 bases. The V gene lost 5 bases and the J gene lost 0 bases, with 14 bases spanning the gap. Germline V gene lookup returns CDR1 MNHEY and CDR2 SMNVEV (reference sequence). The CDR3 is 16 amino acids. Here the CDR3 reads CASSRRDGVSYNEQFF. CDR3 sequence (DNA): TGTGCCAGCAGTCGTAGAGACGGGGTCTCCTACAATGAGCAGTTCTTC.

This clonotype was recorded at least ten times. The rearrangement joins TRBV6-2 or TRBV6-3 to TRBJ2-7; 13 nucleotides align to TRBD2. The CDR3 is 16 residues long. Germline V CDR1 and CDR2: MNHEY, SVGEGT. The V segment lost 2 bases and the J segment 3 bases; nucleotides outside the gene matches: 4. CDR3 bases: TGTGCCAGCAGTTACCGACTAGCGGGGGGCGTCTACGAGCAGTACTTC. Protein: CASSYRLAGGVYEQYF.

The chain is built from TRBV27 and TRBJ2-5; 9 positions match TRBD1. In germline, CDR1 is MNHEY, CDR2 SMNVEV (reference sequence). After removal of 2 bases from V and 11 bases from J, the junction contained 15 bases not matched to a gene. The CDR3 sequence is 16 residues long. This CDR3 is CASSLGCGTGTYGQYF. The CDR3 DNA sequence: TGTGCCAGCAGTTTAGGATGCGGGACAGGGACCTACGGGCAGTACTTC.

For this clonotype: The final CDR3 position lacks the conserved phenylalanine or tryptophan, pointing to a likely read error. The chain recombines TRBV5-1 with TRBJ2-7; D not resolved. The germline gives CDR1 SGHRS, CDR2 YFSETQ. V gave up 5 bases and J gave up 1 base, with 4 bases separating them. CDR3 length: 11 amino acids. The CDR3 here is CASRMSYEQYN. CDR3 DNA sequence: TGCGCCAGCAGGATGTCCTACGAGCAGTACAAC.

This chain uses TRBV20-1 with TRBJ2-1, with D perhaps TRBD1 (6 bases). Germline lookup yields CDR1 DFQATT and CDR2 SNEGSKA (reference sequence). There are 16 residues in the CDR3. V shed 0 bases and J shed 3 bases, with 15 bases lying between them. The CDR3 loop reads CSARDITGTFYNEQFF. CDR3 nucleotides: TGCAGTGCTAGAGATATCACCGGGACATTCTACAATGAGCAGTTCTTC.

As concerns this clonotype: A much larger clone is a single base away; this may be a read error. V and J are TRBV6-2 or TRBV6-3 and TRBJ1-1; possibly TRBD1 for D (6 bases). This CDR3 is 14 amino acids long. Germline V lookup: CDR1 MNHEY, CDR2 SVGEGT. The V and J ends lost 2 bases and 4 bases respectively, with 11 bases between them. The CDR3 DNA sequence: TGTGCCAGCAGTTACCAGGGGTTGACCACTGAAGCTTTCTTT. Translating gives CASSYQGLTTEAFF.

This chain connects TRBV6-5 to TRBJ1-5, with unresolved D. Trimming pared 9 bases from V and 2 bases from J, leaving 8 bases between. CDR1 and CDR2 (germline): MNHEY, SVGAGI. The CDR3 is made up of 12 amino acids. CDR3 nucleotide sequence: TGTGCCAGGAGGTTTGGCAATCAGCCCCAGCATTTT. Translated, it gives CARRFGNQPQHF.

This clonotype has ten or more counts. The V and J genes are TRBV20-1 and TRBJ2-4; possibly TRBD1 or TRBD2 for D (6 bases each). Trimming left V 6 bases short and J 3 bases short, with 18 bases between. The V gene's germline CDR1 is DFQATT and CDR2 SNEGSKA (reference sequence). This CDR3 comprises 15 residues. CDR3 coding DNA: TGCAGTGCCCGAGGGGGGCCCATGGACAAAAACATTCAGTACTTC. This encodes CSARGGPMDKNIQYF.

As concerns this clonotype: A much bigger clone sits one base away, suggesting this may be a read error. This rearrangement joins TRBV6-5 to TRBJ2-5, with 11 bases that match TRBD2. With 6 bases clipped from V and 7 bases from J, the junction kept 4 bases outside the gene matches. Germline assignment: CDR1 MNHEY and CDR2 SVGAGI. There are 13 residues in the CDR3. CDR3 amino acids: CASRGGTSGTQYF. The CDR3 DNA is TGTGCCAGCAGGGGAGGGACTAGCGGGACCCAGTACTTC.

As for this clonotype: A read error may account for a junction end that differs from germline. The chain uses TRBV3-1 and TRBJ2-1, with 8 bases fitting TRBD2. There are 15 residues in the CDR3. Germline-derived CDR1 and CDR2 are LGHDT and YNNKEL (reference sequence). The DNA of the CDR3 is TGTGCCAGCAGCCCGGCCAGCGGGAGAGGCAATGGGCAGTTCTTC. The encoded protein is CASSPASGRGNGQFF.

This clonotype was observed many times. The chain uses TRBV11-2 and TRBJ2-5, with TRBD2 as a possible D gene (6 bases). Germline-derived CDR1 and CDR2 are SGHAT and FQNNGV. This CDR3 comprises 16 residues. Trimming stripped 5 bases from V and 0 bases from J, with 16 bases between. The CDR3 reads CASSPRGTDYQETQYF. The CDR3 DNA sequence: TGTGCCAGCAGCCCCCGGGGGACGGACTACCAAGAGACCCAGTACTTC.

With respect to this clonotype: The conserved phenylalanine or tryptophan normally closing the CDR3 is absent here, so this likely arose from a read error. The rearrangement links TRBV9 to TRBJ1-1; perhaps TRBD1 as D (6 bases). CDR3 length equals 15 residues. Germline values: CDR1 SGDLS, CDR2 YYNGEE. Trimming pared 5 bases from V and 6 bases from J, leaving 20 bases between. The CDR3 protein is CASSARGERGSEAFY. The DNA of the CDR3 is TGTGCCAGCAGTGCGAGGGGGGAAAGGGGGTCTGAAGCTTTCTAT.

This chain links TRBV28 with TRBJ1-5; tentatively, D is TRBD1 (6 bases). There are 12 residues in the CDR3. Trimming stripped 7 bases from V and 7 bases from J, with 11 bases between. From germline, CDR1 is MDHEN and CDR2 SYDVKM. CDR3 coding DNA: TGTGCCAGCAATCAGGGGTACCAGCCCCAGCATTTT. As protein: CASNQGYQPQHF.

V is TRBV20-1 and J is TRBJ2-3; 12 bases align to TRBD2. The CDR3 spans 15 residues. V shed 6 bases, J shed 2 bases, and the junction held 6 bases outside the gene matches. Germline V gives CDR1 DFQATT, CDR2 SNEGSKA (reference sequence). The CDR3 DNA sequence: TGCAGTGCCCCGACTAGCGGGGGCCTCACAGATACGCAGTATTTT. The encoded protein is CSAPTSGGLTDTQYF.

The genes are TRBV30 and TRBJ2-1, with D perhaps TRBD1 or TRBD2 (5 bases each). Germline V CDR1 and CDR2: GTSNPN, SVGIG (reference sequence). This CDR3 has 14 residues. V dropped 2 bases and J dropped 8 bases, with 16 bases sitting between them. As DNA, the CDR3 is TGTGCCTGGAGTCCGGGACCGGGTGGCCATGAGCAGTTCTTC. Its translation is CAWSPGPGGHEQFF.

This sequence joins TRBV5-1 and TRBJ2-2; D is ambiguous. Germline V gives CDR1 SGHRS, CDR2 YFSETQ. V lost 2 bases to trimming and J lost 6 bases, with 5 bases between them. CDR3 size: 12 residues. CDR3 nucleotide sequence: TGCGCCAGCAGCTTAGACCCCGGGGAGCTGTTTTTT. Translated: CASSLDPGELFF.

The table lists this clonotype with a few counts. The V and J genes are TRBV18 and TRBJ1-2; D gene ambiguous. V dropped 0 bases and J dropped 0 bases, with 5 bases sitting between them. The CDR3 covers 14 residues. Germline CDR1 reads KGHSH; CDR2 reads LQKENI. The CDR3: CASSPPITNYGYTF. The CDR3 DNA reads as TGTGCCAGCTCACCACCGATAACTAACTATGGCTACACCTTC.